A selection of T cell receptor beta chains follows, all from one sample in a study of T cell responses to AZD1222 COVID-19 vaccine. Profiling relied on immunoSEQ multiplex PCR, and the TCRdb table lists in-frame clones only, not all of them. The sample comprises roughly 150,000 clones, roughly 91% of which are singletons, and 2.5% to 3.5% rests with the top ten. Here the sequenced sample was peripheral blood, taken 28 days after the second AZD1222 dose. Receptors were obtained from an adult who received the AZD1222 COVID-19 vaccine. The CDR3 runs from the conserved cysteine through the conserved F or W. D genes are given only for firm matches. Clone size appears in some rows only: once, few, many, or a class for an expanded clone.

CDR3 DNA: TGCGCCAGCAGCCTAGGACAGGGGGCCTTCAATGAGCAGTTCTTC
CDR3 protein: CASSLGQGAFNEQFF
J gene: TRBJ2-1
V gene: TRBV5-1
D gene: TRBD1
clone size: -

CDR3 DNA: TGTGCCAGCCGGAGGTTGCGGGAGGCGGTTGAGCAGTTCTTC
CDR3 protein: CASRRLREAVEQFF
J gene: TRBJ2-1
V gene: TRBV6-5
D gene: TRBD2
clone size: -

CDR3 DNA: TGTGCCAGCAGGGAGGGCAGGAATGAGCAGTTCTTC
CDR3 protein: CASREGRNEQFF
J gene: TRBJ2-1
V gene: TRBV7-3
D gene: -
clone size: -

CDR3 DNA: TGTGCCAGCAGCTTAGGGGGGGTAGAGGAAAAACTGTTTTTT
CDR3 protein: CASSLGGVEEKLFF
J gene: TRBJ1-4
V gene: TRBV11-2
D gene: -
clone size: -

CDR3 DNA: TGTGCTAGCAGCCCCACCGGGACCTTAAATGAAAAACTGTTTTTT
CDR3 protein: CASSPTGTLNEKLFF
J gene: TRBJ1-4
V gene: TRBV7-7
D gene: -
clone size: once

CDR3 DNA: TGCGCCAGCAGCTTGCCGGGACAGGGCTTTGCTGAAGCTTTCTTT
CDR3 protein: CASSLPGQGFAEAFF
J gene: TRBJ1-1
V gene: TRBV5-1
D gene: TRBD1
clone size: -

CDR3 DNA: TGTGCCAGCGTACGGGACGGAGGCGTTCGGGGCTACACCTTC
CDR3 protein: CASVRDGGVRGYTF
J gene: TRBJ1-2
V gene: TRBV2
D gene: -
clone size: -

CDR3 DNA: TGTGCCAGCAGCTTATCGGTAGGGCCCACTGAAGCTTTCTTT
CDR3 protein: CASSLSVGPTEAFF
J gene: TRBJ1-1
V gene: TRBV7-2
D gene: -
clone size: -

CDR3 DNA: TGTGCCAGCAGTGAAGCTTACTTGGCAGGGGATGGCTACACCTTC
CDR3 protein: CASSEAYLAGDGYTF
J gene: TRBJ1-2
V gene: TRBV2
D gene: -
clone size: -

CDR3 DNA: TGTGCCAGCAAGAACAGGGAGGATTCACCCCTCCACTTT
CDR3 protein: CASKNREDSPLHF
J gene: TRBJ1-6
V gene: TRBV2
D gene: -
clone size: -

CDR3 DNA: TGCGCCAGCAGCGGAACCCTGACAGGGGGCAACTATGGCTACACCTTC
CDR3 protein: CASSGTLTGGNYGYTF
J gene: TRBJ1-2
V gene: TRBV5-1
D gene: TRBD1
clone size: -

CDR3 DNA: TGTGCCAGCAGCCAAGAGGGGGACCATGGCTACACCTTC
CDR3 protein: CASSQEGDHGYTF
J gene: TRBJ1-2
V gene: TRBV3-1/TRBV3-2
D gene: -
clone size: -

CDR3 DNA: TGCGCCAGCAGCTTTGACTCTCCCGGGCGCACAGATACGCAGTATTTT
CDR3 protein: CASSFDSPGRTDTQYF
J gene: TRBJ2-3
V gene: TRBV5-1
D gene: -
clone size: -

CDR3 DNA: TGTGCCCTAGGTCTTACATTTTGTGAAAAACTGTTTTTT
CDR3 protein: CALGLTFCEKLFF
J gene: TRBJ1-4
V gene: TRBV19
D gene: -
clone size: -

CDR3 DNA: TGTGCCAGCAGTCGAAAGGGTCTTAAGGTGGGGCAAGAGACCCAGTACTTC
CDR3 protein: CASSRKGLKVGQETQYF
J gene: TRBJ2-5
V gene: TRBV28
D gene: -
clone size: -

CDR3 DNA: TGTGCCAGCAGCCAAGGCCTGGGTTGGAACACTGAAGCTTTCTTT
CDR3 protein: CASSQGLGWNTEAFF
J gene: TRBJ1-1
V gene: TRBV3-1/TRBV3-2
D gene: -
clone size: -

CDR3 DNA: TGTGCCAGTAAGGGCGGGGGCGTCTATAATTCACCCCTCCACTTT
CDR3 protein: CASKGGGVYNSPLHF
J gene: TRBJ1-6
V gene: TRBV6-5
D gene: -
clone size: -

CDR3 DNA: TGTGCCAGCAGCCTCCGACAGAACACCGGGGAGCTGTTTTTT
CDR3 protein: CASSLRQNTGELFF
J gene: TRBJ2-2
V gene: TRBV7-3
D gene: -
clone size: -

CDR3 DNA: TGCGCCAGCAGTCAGGAAGAAAACACTGAAGCTTTCTTT
CDR3 protein: CASSQEENTEAFF
J gene: TRBJ1-1
V gene: TRBV5-1
D gene: -
clone size: -

CDR3 DNA: TGTGCCAGCAGCAGGGAAGCGGGGGGCTCCTACAATGAGCAGTTCTTC
CDR3 protein: CASSREAGGSYNEQFF
J gene: TRBJ2-1
V gene: TRBV5-4
D gene: TRBD2
clone size: -

CDR3 DNA: TGTGCCAGCAGCCCCCCGGACAGTTCTGGAAACACCATATATTTT
CDR3 protein: CASSPPDSSGNTIYF
J gene: TRBJ1-3
V gene: TRBV28
D gene: -
clone size: once

CDR3 DNA: TGTGCCAGCAGCAAATCCCCCGGGACAGACCGGAGGGGCTACACCTTC
CDR3 protein: CASSKSPGTDRRGYTF
J gene: TRBJ1-2
V gene: TRBV7-2
D gene: TRBD1
clone size: -

CDR3 DNA: TGTGCCAGCAGCCCAGATCAGAACACTGAAGCTTTCTTT
CDR3 protein: CASSPDQNTEAFF
J gene: TRBJ1-1
V gene: TRBV7-8
D gene: -
clone size: -

CDR3 DNA: TGTGCCAGCATAGGACAGGGTATGGCCTACGAGCAGTACTTC
CDR3 protein: CASIGQGMAYEQYF
J gene: TRBJ2-7
V gene: TRBV28
D gene: TRBD1
clone size: few

CDR3 DNA: TGTGCCAGCAGTTTACCCGGACAGGGGCTGTACTTC
CDR3 protein: CASSLPGQGLYF
J gene: TRBJ2-7
V gene: TRBV28
D gene: TRBD1
clone size: -

CDR3 DNA: TGCGCCAGCAGCTCATTCATTAGCGGGGTAGGGGCTGGGGCCAACGTCCTGACTTTC
CDR3 protein: CASSSFISGVGAGANVLTF
J gene: TRBJ2-6
V gene: TRBV5-1
D gene: TRBD2
clone size: -

CDR3 DNA: TGTGCCAGCACCCCAGAGCGGGGGTTCTATGGCTACACCTTC
CDR3 protein: CASTPERGFYGYTF
J gene: TRBJ1-2
V gene: TRBV2
D gene: -
clone size: -

CDR3 DNA: TGTGCCAGCCACGCCCTTTCTAATTCACCCCTCCACTTT
CDR3 protein: CASHALSNSPLHF
J gene: TRBJ1-6
V gene: TRBV7-9
D gene: -
clone size: -

CDR3 DNA: TGTGCCAGCAGTCCCGGGACAGGGGGCTACGAGCAGTACTTC
CDR3 protein: CASSPGTGGYEQYF
J gene: TRBJ2-7
V gene: TRBV27
D gene: TRBD1
clone size: -